Each of the 25 T cell receptor beta chains below was sequenced from the same sample in a study of blood T cell repertoires in COVID-19. Measured with immunoSEQ multiplex PCR; TCRdb has only the in-frame clones, and not every one. The top ten hold 25% to 30% of the sample, which has tens of thousands of clones, about nine tenths seen once. Sequencing was performed on peripheral blood. The origin of the receptors is a human donor in a cohort sampled during active COVID-19.

The chain joins TRBV19 to TRBJ2-2; possibly TRBD1 for D (6 bases). CDR1 is LNHDA, CDR2 SQIVND, per germline (reference sequence). This CDR3 comprises 15 residues. Trimming took 7 bases from V and 4 from J, leaving 16 bases between them. CDR3 bases: TGTGCCAGTACCCCGACAGGAGGTAGCACCGGGGAGCTGTTTTTT. This codes for CASTPTGGSTGELFF.

The chain recombines TRBV24-1 with TRBJ2-1, with TRBD2 matching over 11 bases. The CDR3 is 15 residues long. V shed 9 bases and J 7 bases; nucleotides not matched to a gene: 10. The germline V gene has CDR1 KGHDR and CDR2 SFDVKD. The CDR3 DNA is TGTGCCACCGGGCCTTTAGCGGGAGGGCCTAATGAGCAGTTCTTC. Its translation is CATGPLAGGPNEQFF.

The J gene is TRBJ1-4, the V gene TRBV10-2; 9 nucleotides align to TRBD1. CDR1 WSHSY and CDR2 SAAADI come from the germline V gene. J was trimmed by 0 bases and V by 6 bases; bases with no gene match: 5. CDR3 size: 16 residues. The CDR3: CASRGDRASTNEKLFF. The CDR3 DNA follows: TGCGCCAGCAGGGGGGACAGGGCATCAACTAATGAAAAACTGTTTTTT.

The chain uses TRBV5-1 and TRBJ1-2; 8 nucleotides match TRBD1. CDR1 SGHRS and CDR2 YFSETQ come from the germline V gene. The CDR3 spans 15 residues. The ends lost 5 bases at V and 2 bases at J; junction bases unmatched: 8. The CDR3 bases are TGCGCCAGCAGATTTGACAGGGGTTCAAACTATGGCTACACCTTC. It is translated as CASRFDRGSNYGYTF.

The CDR3 coding sequence is TGTGCCAGCAGTTTGGGGGGTTGGGGCACCGGGGAGCTGTTTTTT. Residues: CASSLGGWGTGELFF. The chain carries TRBV27 and TRBJ2-2, with D possibly being TRBD2 (6 bases). The CDR3 loop spans 15 amino acids. V was pared by 3 bases and J by 4 bases, with 12 bases between. In germline, CDR1 is MNHEY, CDR2 SMNVEV (reference sequence).

This clone occurred once. This chain connects TRBV5-1 to TRBJ2-7, with 7 positions matching TRBD1. V shed 2 bases and J 0 bases; nucleotides not matched to a gene: 5. This CDR3 comprises 15 residues. CDR1 and CDR2 (germline): SGHRS, YFSETQ. This CDR3 reads CASSLQGTSSYEQYF. In nucleotides, the CDR3 is TGCGCCAGCAGCTTACAGGGGACCTCCTCCTACGAGCAGTACTTC.

DNA for the CDR3: TGCAGCGCCCGCGGGGGGACAGCGAACACCGGGGAGCTGTTTTTT. This gives the protein CSARGGTANTGELFF. The chain couples TRBV29-1 to TRBJ2-2; a weak D match, TRBD2 (8 bases). Germline CDR1 and CDR2: SQVTM and ANQGSEA. The CDR3 length is 15 residues. V dropped 7 bases and J dropped 0 bases, with 15 bases sitting between them.

The chain is built from TRBV25-1 and TRBJ2-7, with D unresolved. Looked up from germline, CDR1 is MGHDK and CDR2 is SYGVNS. Trimming left V 6 bases short and J 1 base short, with 13 bases between. The CDR3 runs 14 residues. The CDR3 DNA follows: TGTGCCAGCAGCGAGGTTAACCCTTCCTACGAGCAGTACTTC. Protein sequence: CASSEVNPSYEQYF.

V and J are TRBV21-1 and TRBJ1-1; TRBD1, the table's D call, lacks a check against the DNA. TRBV21-1 is a pseudogene locus. CDR3 size: 14 residues. Written as DNA, the CDR3 is TGTGCCAGCAGCAAAGCGGCAGGGGCCACTGAAGCTTTCTTT. This gives the protein CASSKAAGATEAFF.

This clone has only one observation. This sequence joins TRBV11-2 and TRBJ2-7; a weak D match, TRBD1 (6 bases). The CDR3 contains 15 residues. Trimming stripped 3 bases from V and 4 bases from J, with 16 bases between. Germline values: CDR1 SGHAT, CDR2 FQNNGV. CDR3 bases: TGTGCCAGCAGCTTGGTACAGGGAAGTAATTACGAGCAGTACTTC. Translated, it gives CASSLVQGSNYEQYF. The whole variable domain, filled in from reference TRBV11-2 and TRBJ2-7, reads EAGVAQSPRYKIIEKRQSVAFWCNPISGHATLYWYQQILGQGPKLLIQFQNNGVVDDSQLPKDRFSAERLKGVDSTLKIQPAKLEDSAVYLCASSLVQGSNYEQYFGPGTRLTVT.

This chain uses TRBV7-9 with TRBJ2-7; D possibly corresponds to TRBD1 (5 bases). CDR3 length: 14 residues. The V end was cut by 3 bases, the J end by 3 bases, with 12 bases between. The germline CDR1 and CDR2 sequences are SEHNR and FQNEAQ (reference sequence). Here the CDR3 reads CASSLAWGRYEQYF. The CDR3 coding sequence is TGTGCCAGCAGCTTGGCCTGGGGCCGCTACGAGCAGTACTTC.

This rearrangement joins TRBV12-5 to TRBJ2-5; D remains ambiguous. The CDR3 is made up of 12 amino acids. Germline V gene data show CDR1 as LGHNT and CDR2 as FRNRAP. The ends were cut back, 3 bases at V and 4 bases at J, with 6 bases in the middle. The CDR3 DNA reads TGTGCTAGTGGTTTTCGGGTAGAGACCCAGTACTTC. This codes for CASGFRVETQYF.

The rearrangement joins TRBV2 to TRBJ1-3, with D hard to call. Trimming left V 4 bases short and J 0 bases short, with 7 bases between. The CDR3 covers 14 residues. From germline, CDR1 is SNHLY and CDR2 FYNNEI. This CDR3 is CASSAGSSGNTIYF. The CDR3 DNA reads TGTGCCAGCAGTGCCGGGAGCTCTGGAAACACCATATATTTT. The complete variable domain, with remaining parts taken from reference TRBV2 and TRBJ1-3, reads EPEVTQTPSHQVTQMGQEVILRCVPISNHLYFYWYRQILGQKVEFLVSFYNNEISEKSEIFDDQFSVERPDGSNFTLKIRSTKLEDSAMYFCASSAGSSGNTIYFGEGSWLTVV.

In DNA form, the CDR3 reads TGCGCCAGCAGCTTGGTTGCGGGAGGGAACAATGAGCAGTTCTTC. Residues: CASSLVAGGNNEQFF. The rearrangement joins TRBV5-1 to TRBJ2-1, with 9 positions matching TRBD2. The V gene's germline CDR1 is SGHRS and CDR2 YFSETQ. The CDR3 has 15 residues. V shed 0 bases, J shed 5 bases, and the junction held 3 bases outside the gene matches.

The V gene is TRBV6-6, the J gene TRBJ1-4, with 7 bases aligning to TRBD1. The CDR3 runs to 15 residues. Germline-derived CDR1 and CDR2 are MNHNY and SVGAGI (reference sequence). Trimming removed 0 bases from V and 3 bases from J; junction bases left unmatched: 1. CDR3 coding DNA: TGTGCCAGCAGTTACTCCGGACAGGCTAATGAAAAACTGTTTTTT. Protein product: CASSYSGQANEKLFF.

This chain joins TRBV7-8 and TRBJ2-1; weak D call: TRBD1 (6 bases). This CDR3 is built from 13 residues. V lost 7 bases and J 2 bases, leaving 9 bases between the germline ends. From germline, CDR1 is SGHVS and CDR2 FQNEAQ. The CDR3 DNA reads as TGTGCCAGCACACAGGGAACCTACAATGAGCAGTTCTTC. Protein sequence: CASTQGTYNEQFF.

The gene calls are TRBV7-8 and TRBJ1-5, with D perhaps TRBD1 (6 bases). The ends were cut back, 4 bases at V and 3 bases at J, with 13 bases in the middle. Looked up from germline, CDR1 is SGHVS and CDR2 is FQNEAQ. The CDR3 length is 15 residues. The CDR3 DNA reads TGTGCCAGCAGCTCCGCTGGACAGCTCAATCAGCCCCAGCATTTT. It encodes CASSSAGQLNQPQHF.

The chain employs TRBV28 and TRBJ1-4; possibly TRBD1 for D (6 bases). The CDR3 is 14 amino acids. CDR1 MDHEN and CDR2 SYDVKM come from the germline V gene. Trimming pared 3 bases from V and 4 bases from J, leaving 9 bases between. CDR3 sequence: CASSFYRDNEKLFF. The CDR3 DNA reads as TGTGCCAGCAGTTTTTACAGGGATAATGAAAAACTGTTTTTT.

The J gene is TRBJ2-7, the V gene TRBV5-1; TRBD1 matches 11 bases. The CDR3 has 16 residues. Germline lookup yields CDR1 SGHRS and CDR2 YFSETQ. Unmatched junction bases numbered 6, after V lost 1 base and J lost 3 bases. This CDR3 reads CASSLLGQGAYYEQYF. Here the CDR3 DNA reads TGCGCCAGCAGCTTGCTAGGACAGGGGGCCTACTACGAGCAGTACTTC.

The chain combines TRBV7-9 with TRBJ2-2; 8 nucleotides align to TRBD1. Unmatched junction bases numbered 7, after V lost 8 bases and J lost 2 bases. Germline lookup yields CDR1 SEHNR and CDR2 FQNEAQ (reference sequence). The CDR3 totals 15 residues. CDR3 protein: CASPRQGKNTGELFF. CDR3 bases: TGTGCCAGCCCCCGACAGGGGAAAAACACCGGGGAGCTGTTTTTT.

The J gene is TRBJ2-2, the V gene TRBV7-8; TRBD1 matches 9 bases. After removal of 5 bases from V and 4 bases from J, the junction contained 8 bases not matched to a gene. Looked up from germline, CDR1 is SGHVS and CDR2 is FQNEAQ. This CDR3 is 16 amino acids long. The CDR3 protein is CASSLRTGALTGELFF. The CDR3 bases are TGTGCCAGCAGCCTACGGACAGGGGCCCTCACCGGGGAGCTGTTTTTT.

The V call is TRBV5-4, the J call TRBJ2-7; D ambiguous. V was cut by 3 bases and J by 2 bases, with 9 bases left in between. Germline-derived CDR1 and CDR2 are SGHNT and YYREEE (reference sequence). The CDR3 covers 13 residues. CDR3 DNA sequence: TGTGCCAGCAGCTCCCTCCAGGCCTACGAGCAGTACTTC. Protein sequence: CASSSLQAYEQYF. Based on the CDR3 plus reference TRBV5-4 and TRBJ2-7, the full variable domain is ETGVTQSPTHLIKTRGQQVTLRCSSQSGHNTVSWYQQALGQGPQFIFQYYREEENGRGNFPPRFSGLQFPNYSSELNVNALELDDSALYLCASSSLQAYEQYFGPGTRLTVT.

The J gene is TRBJ1-5, the V gene TRBV7-3, with TRBD1 matching over 8 bases. The germline CDR1 and CDR2 sequences are SGHTA and FQGTGA. The CDR3 totals 15 residues. J lost 2 bases, V lost 1 base, and 1 base had no gene match. This CDR3 is CASSLNRGGNQPQHF. CDR3 nucleotides: TGTGCCAGCAGCTTAAACAGGGGGGGCAATCAGCCCCAGCATTTT.

J is TRBJ1-2 and V is TRBV4-1, with unresolved D. The CDR3 is 16 residues long. The germline CDR1 and CDR2 sequences are MGHRA and YSYEKL. Trimming stripped 0 bases from V and 3 bases from J, with 14 bases between. CDR3 sequence reads: CASSQDLGSYHYGYTF. As DNA, the CDR3 is TGCGCCAGCAGCCAAGATCTTGGCAGTTATCACTATGGCTACACCTTC.

The rearrangement links TRBV6-2 or TRBV6-3 to TRBJ2-2; no clear D gene. Germline CDR1 is MNHEY and CDR2 is SVGEGT. Trimming shortened V by 0 bases and J by 7 bases, and 9 bases separated the two germline ends. CDR3 length equals 14 residues. CDR3 DNA: TGTGCCAGCAGTTACTCGAGAAACGGCGGGGAGCTGTTTTTT. It is translated as CASSYSRNGGELFF.